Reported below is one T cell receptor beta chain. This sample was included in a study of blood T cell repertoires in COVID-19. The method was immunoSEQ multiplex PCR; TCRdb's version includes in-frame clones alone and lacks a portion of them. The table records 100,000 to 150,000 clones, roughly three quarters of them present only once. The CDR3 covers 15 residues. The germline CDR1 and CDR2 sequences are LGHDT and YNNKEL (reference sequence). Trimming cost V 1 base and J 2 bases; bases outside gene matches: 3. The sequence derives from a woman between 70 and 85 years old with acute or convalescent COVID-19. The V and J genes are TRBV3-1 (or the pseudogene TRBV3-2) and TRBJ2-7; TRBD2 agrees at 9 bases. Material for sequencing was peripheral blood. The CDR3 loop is CASSQGLAGTYEQYF. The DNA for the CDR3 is TGTGCCAGCAGCCAAGGGCTAGCGGGGACCTACGAGCAGTACTTC.